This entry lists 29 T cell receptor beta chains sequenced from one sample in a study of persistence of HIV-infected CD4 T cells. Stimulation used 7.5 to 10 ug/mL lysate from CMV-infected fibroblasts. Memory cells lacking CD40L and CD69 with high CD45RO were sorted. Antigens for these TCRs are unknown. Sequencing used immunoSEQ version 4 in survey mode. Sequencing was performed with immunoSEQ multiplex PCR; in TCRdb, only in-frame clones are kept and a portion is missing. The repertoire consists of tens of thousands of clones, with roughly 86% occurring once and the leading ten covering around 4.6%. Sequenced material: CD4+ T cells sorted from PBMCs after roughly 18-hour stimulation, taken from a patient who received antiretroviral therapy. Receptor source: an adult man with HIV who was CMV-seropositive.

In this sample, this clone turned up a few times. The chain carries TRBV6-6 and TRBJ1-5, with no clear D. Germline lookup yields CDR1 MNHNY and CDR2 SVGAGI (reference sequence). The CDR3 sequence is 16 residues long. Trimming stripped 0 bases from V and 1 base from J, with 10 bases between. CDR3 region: CASSYSGSQSNQPQHF. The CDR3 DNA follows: TGTGCCAGCAGTTACTCGGGCAGTCAAAGCAATCAGCCCCAGCATTTT.

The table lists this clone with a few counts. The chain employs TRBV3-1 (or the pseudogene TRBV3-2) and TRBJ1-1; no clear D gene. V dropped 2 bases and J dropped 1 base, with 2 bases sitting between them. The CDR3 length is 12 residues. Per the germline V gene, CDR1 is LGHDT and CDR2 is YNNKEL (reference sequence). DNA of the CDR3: TGTGCCAGCAGCCAAAAGAACACTGAAGCTTTCTTT. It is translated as CASSQKNTEAFF.

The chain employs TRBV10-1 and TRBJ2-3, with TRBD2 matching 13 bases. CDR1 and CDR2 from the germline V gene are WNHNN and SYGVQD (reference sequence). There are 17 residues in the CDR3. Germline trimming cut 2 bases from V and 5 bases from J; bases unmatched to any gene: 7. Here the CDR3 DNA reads TGCGCCAGCAGTGAGATCACTAGCGGGGGGGTTCGAGATACGCAGTATTTT. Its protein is CASSEITSGGVRDTQYF.

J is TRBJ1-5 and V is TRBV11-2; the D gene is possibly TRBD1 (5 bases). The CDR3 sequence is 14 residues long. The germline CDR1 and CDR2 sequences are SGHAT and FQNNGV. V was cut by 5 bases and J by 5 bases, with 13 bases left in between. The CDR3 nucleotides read TGTGCCAGCAGCGCCGGCGGGGGGTATCAGCCCCAGCATTTT. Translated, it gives CASSAGGGYQPQHF.

CDR3 sequence reads: CASSRGQGGTDTQYF. The CDR3 DNA follows: TGTGCCAGCAGTCGAGGACAGGGAGGAACAGATACGCAGTATTTT. This chain joins TRBV28 and TRBJ2-3, with 8 bases lining up with TRBD1. With V trimmed by 5 bases and J by 3 bases, 7 bases remained unmatched. There are 15 residues in the CDR3. Per the germline V gene, CDR1 is MDHEN and CDR2 is SYDVKM.

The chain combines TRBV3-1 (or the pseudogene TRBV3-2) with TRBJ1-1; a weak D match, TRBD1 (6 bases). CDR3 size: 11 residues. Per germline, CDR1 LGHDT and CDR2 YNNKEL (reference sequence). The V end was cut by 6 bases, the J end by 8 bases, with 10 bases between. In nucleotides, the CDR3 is TGTGCCAGCAGGACAGGAGCCGAAGCTTTCTTT. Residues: CASRTGAEAFF.

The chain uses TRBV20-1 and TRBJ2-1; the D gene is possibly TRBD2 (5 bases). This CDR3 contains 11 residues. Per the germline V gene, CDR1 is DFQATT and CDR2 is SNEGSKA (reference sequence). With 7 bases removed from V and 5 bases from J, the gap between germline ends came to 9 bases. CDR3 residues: CSGVGDNEQFF. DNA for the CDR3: TGCAGTGGGGTCGGGGACAATGAGCAGTTCTTC.

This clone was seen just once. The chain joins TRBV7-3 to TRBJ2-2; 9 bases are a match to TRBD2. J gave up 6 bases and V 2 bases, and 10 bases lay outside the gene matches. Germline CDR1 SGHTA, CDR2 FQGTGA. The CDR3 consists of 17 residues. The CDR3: CASSLSSGGGAPGELFF. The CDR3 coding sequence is TGTGCCAGCAGCTTATCCTCCGGCGGGGGGGCCCCCGGGGAGCTGTTTTTT.

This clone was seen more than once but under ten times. Written as DNA, the CDR3 is TGTGCCAGCAGCCCAAGCGGGGGATTTTATGGCTACACCTTC. Its protein is CASSPSGGFYGYTF. The chain recombines TRBV7-8 with TRBJ1-2; D might be TRBD1 (5 bases). CDR1 and CDR2 (germline): SGHVS, FQNEAQ. The CDR3 is made up of 14 amino acids. V was clipped by 5 bases and J by 5 bases, with 15 bases between them.

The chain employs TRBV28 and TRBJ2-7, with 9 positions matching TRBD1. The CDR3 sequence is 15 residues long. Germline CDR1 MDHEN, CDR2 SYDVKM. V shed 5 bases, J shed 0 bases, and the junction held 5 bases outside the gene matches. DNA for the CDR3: TGTGCCAGCAGTGCGGGACAGGGATTCTCCTACGAGCAGTACTTC. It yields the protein CASSAGQGFSYEQYF.

CDR3 bases: TGTGCCACCCGGGACGTAAAAAAGAACACCGGGGAGCTGTTTTTT. Its translation is CATRDVKKNTGELFF. V is TRBV15 and J is TRBJ2-2, with D perhaps matching TRBD1 or TRBD2 (5 bases each). Between the trimmed V and J ends, which lost 8 bases and 1 base, there was a span of 14 bases. The CDR3 totals 15 residues. Looked up from germline, CDR1 is LNHNV and CDR2 is YYDKDF (reference sequence).

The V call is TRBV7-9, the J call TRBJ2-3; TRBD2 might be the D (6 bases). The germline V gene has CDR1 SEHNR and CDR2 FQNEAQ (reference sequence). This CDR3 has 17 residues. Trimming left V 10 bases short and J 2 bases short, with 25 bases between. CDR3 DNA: TGTGCCATCTCGAACGGAGGCGGGGCGTTAGTCACAGATACGCAGTATTTT. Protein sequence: CAISNGGGALVTDTQYF.

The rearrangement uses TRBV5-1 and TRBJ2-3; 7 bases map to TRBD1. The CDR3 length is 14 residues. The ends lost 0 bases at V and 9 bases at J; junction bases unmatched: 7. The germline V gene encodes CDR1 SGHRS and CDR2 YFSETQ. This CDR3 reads CASSLGATQGTQYF. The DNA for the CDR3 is TGCGCCAGCAGCTTGGGGGCAACACAGGGGACGCAGTATTTT. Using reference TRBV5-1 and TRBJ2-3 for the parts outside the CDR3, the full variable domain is KAGVTQTPRYLIKTRGQQVTLSCSPISGHRSVSWYQQTPGQGLQFLFEYFSETQRNKGNFPGRFSGRQFSNSRSEMNVSTLELGDSALYLCASSLGATQGTQYFGPGTRLTVL.

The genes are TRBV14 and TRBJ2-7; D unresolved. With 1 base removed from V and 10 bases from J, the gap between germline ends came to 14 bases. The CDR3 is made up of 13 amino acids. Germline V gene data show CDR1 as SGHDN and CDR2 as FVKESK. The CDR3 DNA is TGTGCCAGCAGCCAAGGCCCCCTTGTATTTCAGTACTTC. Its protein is CASSQGPLVFQYF.

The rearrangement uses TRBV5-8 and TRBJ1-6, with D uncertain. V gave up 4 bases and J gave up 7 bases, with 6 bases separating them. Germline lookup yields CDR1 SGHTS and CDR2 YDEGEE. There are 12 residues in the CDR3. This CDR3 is CASSTRNSPLHF. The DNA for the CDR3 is TGTGCCAGCAGCACCCGCAATTCACCCCTCCACTTT. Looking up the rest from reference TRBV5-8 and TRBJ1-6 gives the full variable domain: EAGVTQSPTHLIKTRGQQATLRCSPISGHTSVYWYQQALGLGLQFLLWYDEGEERNRGNFPPRFSGRQFPNYSSELNVNALELEDSALYLCASSTRNSPLHFGNGTRLTVT.

The CDR3 DNA follows: TGCGCCAGCAGTGAGCTCTTACCGGGACAGGGAGACACCGGGGAGCTGTTTTTT. This translates into CASSELLPGQGDTGELFF. V and J are TRBV10-1 and TRBJ2-2, with TRBD1 matching 9 bases. The CDR3 has 18 residues. J lost 3 bases, V lost 2 bases, and 10 bases had no gene match. CDR1 is WNHNN, CDR2 SYGVQD, per germline (reference sequence).

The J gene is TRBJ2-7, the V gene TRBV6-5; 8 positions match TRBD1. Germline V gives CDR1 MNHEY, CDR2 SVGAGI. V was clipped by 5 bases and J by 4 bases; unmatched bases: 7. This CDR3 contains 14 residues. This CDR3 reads CASSRWTGQYEQYF. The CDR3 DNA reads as TGTGCCAGCAGTCGGTGGACAGGGCAGTACGAGCAGTACTTC.

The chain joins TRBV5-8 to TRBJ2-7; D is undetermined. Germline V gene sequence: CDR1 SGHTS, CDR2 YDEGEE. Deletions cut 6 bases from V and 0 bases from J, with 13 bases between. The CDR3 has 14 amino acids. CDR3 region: CASKRMASSYEQYF. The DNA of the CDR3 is TGTGCCAGCAAGAGGATGGCGAGCTCCTACGAGCAGTACTTC.

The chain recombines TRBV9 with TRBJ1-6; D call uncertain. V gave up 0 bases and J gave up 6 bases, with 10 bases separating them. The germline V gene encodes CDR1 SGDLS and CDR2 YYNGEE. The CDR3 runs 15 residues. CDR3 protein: CASSVGNKLNSPLHF. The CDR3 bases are TGTGCCAGCAGCGTAGGAAACAAACTTAATTCACCCCTCCACTTT.

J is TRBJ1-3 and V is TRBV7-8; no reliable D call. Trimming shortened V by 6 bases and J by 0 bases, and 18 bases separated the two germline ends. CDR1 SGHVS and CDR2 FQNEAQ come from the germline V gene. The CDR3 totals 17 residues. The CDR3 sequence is CASSPRSRSLSGNTIYF. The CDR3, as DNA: TGTGCCAGCAGTCCCCGATCCAGGAGCCTCTCTGGAAACACCATATATTTT. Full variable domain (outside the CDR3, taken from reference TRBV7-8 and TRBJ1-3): GAGVSQSPRYKVAKRGQDVALRCDPISGHVSLFWYQQALGQGPEFLTYFQNEAQLDKSGLPSDRFFAERPEGSVSTLKIQRTQQEDSAVYLCASSPRSRSLSGNTIYFGEGSWLTVV.

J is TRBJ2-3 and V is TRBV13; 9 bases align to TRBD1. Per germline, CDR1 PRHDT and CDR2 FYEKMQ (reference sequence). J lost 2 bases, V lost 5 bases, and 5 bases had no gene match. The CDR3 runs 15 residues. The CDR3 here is CASSPDRGYTDTQYF. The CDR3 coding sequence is TGTGCCAGCAGCCCAGACAGGGGGTACACAGATACGCAGTATTTT.

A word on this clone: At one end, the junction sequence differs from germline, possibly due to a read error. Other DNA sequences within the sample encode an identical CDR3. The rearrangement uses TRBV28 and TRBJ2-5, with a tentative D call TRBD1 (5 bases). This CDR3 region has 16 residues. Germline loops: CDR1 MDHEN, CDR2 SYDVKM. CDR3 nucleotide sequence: TGCGCCAGCAGTTTTAAAGGGGCAAGGGAAGGGGAGACCCAGTACTTC. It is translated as CASSFKGAREGETQYF.

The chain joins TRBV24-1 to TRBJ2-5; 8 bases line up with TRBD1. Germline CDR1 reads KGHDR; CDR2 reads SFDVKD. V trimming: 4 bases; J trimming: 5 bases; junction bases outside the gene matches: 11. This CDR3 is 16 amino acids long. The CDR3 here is CATSDHESRGRETQYF. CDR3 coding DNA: TGTGCCACCAGTGACCACGAATCCAGGGGGCGGGAGACCCAGTACTTC.

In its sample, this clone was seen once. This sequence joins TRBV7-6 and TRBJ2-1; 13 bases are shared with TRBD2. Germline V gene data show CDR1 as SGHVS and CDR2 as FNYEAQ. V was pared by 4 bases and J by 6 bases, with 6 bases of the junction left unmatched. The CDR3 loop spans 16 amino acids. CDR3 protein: CASSSQTSGGLNEQFF. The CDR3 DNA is TGTGCCAGCAGCTCCCAGACTAGCGGGGGGCTCAATGAGCAGTTCTTC.

The CDR3 DNA sequence: TGCGCCAGCAGCTTGCCCCCAGGGGGCGGACCTAGCACAGATACGCAGTATTTT. Protein sequence: CASSLPPGGGPSTDTQYF. The chain is built from TRBV5-1 and TRBJ2-3; 8 bases align to TRBD1. V lost 1 base and J lost 0; bases outside the gene matches: 10. CDR1 and CDR2 from the germline V gene are SGHRS and YFSETQ. CDR3 length: 18 residues.

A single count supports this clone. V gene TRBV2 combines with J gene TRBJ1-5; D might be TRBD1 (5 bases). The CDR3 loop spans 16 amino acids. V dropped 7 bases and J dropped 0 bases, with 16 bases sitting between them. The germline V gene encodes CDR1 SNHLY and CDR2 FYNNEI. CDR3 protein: CASTHGQFFSNQPQHF. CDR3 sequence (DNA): TGTGCCAGCACCCACGGACAATTTTTTAGCAATCAGCCCCAGCATTTT.

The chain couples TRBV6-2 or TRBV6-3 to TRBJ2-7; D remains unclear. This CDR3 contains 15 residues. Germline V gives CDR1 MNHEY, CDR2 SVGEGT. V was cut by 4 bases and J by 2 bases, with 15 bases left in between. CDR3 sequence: CASSWAEPGAYEQYF. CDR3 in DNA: TGTGCCAGCAGTTGGGCGGAGCCAGGAGCCTACGAGCAGTACTTC.

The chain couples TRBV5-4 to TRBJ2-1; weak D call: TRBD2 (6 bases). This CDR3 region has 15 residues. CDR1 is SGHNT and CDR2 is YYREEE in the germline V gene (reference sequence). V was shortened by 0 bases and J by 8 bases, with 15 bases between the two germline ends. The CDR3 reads CASSLEAGRDYEQFF. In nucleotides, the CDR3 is TGTGCCAGCAGCTTGGAGGCAGGGCGGGATTATGAGCAGTTCTTC.

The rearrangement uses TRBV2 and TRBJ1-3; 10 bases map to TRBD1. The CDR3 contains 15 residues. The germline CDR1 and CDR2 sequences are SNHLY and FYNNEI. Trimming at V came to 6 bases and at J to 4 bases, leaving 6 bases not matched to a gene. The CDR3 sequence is CASRQTGGAGNTIYF. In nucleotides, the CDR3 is TGTGCCAGCAGACAGACAGGGGGCGCGGGAAACACCATATATTTT.